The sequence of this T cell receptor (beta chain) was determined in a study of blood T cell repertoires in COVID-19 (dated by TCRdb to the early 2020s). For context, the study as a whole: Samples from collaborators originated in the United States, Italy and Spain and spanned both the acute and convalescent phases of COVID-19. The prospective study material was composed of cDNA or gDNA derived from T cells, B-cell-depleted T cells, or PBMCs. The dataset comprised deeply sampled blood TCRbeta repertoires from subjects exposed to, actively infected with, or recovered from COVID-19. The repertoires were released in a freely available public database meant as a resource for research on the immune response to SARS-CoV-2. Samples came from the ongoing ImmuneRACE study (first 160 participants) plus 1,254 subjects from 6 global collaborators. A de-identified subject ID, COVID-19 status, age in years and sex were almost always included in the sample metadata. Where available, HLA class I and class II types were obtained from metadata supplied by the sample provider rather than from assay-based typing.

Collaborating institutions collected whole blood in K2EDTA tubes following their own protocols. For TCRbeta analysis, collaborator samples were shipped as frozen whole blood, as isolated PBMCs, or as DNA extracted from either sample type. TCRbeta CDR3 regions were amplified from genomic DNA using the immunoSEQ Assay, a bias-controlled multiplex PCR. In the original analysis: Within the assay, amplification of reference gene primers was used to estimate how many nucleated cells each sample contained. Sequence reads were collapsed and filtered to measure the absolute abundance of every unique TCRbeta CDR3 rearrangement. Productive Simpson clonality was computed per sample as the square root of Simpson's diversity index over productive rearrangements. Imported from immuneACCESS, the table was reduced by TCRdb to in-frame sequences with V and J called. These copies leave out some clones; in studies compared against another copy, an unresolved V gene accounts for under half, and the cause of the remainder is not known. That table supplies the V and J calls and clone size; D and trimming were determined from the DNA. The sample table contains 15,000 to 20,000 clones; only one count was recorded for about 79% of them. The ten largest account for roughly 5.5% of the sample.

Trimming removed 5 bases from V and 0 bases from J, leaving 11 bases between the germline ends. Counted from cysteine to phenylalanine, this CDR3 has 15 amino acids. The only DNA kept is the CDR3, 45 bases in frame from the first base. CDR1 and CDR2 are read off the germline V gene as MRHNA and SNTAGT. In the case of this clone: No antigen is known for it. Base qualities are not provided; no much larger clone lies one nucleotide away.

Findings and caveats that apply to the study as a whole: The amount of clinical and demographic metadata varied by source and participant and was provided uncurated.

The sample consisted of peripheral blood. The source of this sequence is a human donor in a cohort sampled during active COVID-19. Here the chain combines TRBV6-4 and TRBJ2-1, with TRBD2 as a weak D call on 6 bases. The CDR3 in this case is CASSSEGDSYNEQFF. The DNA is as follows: TGTGCCAGCAGTTCGGAGGGAGACTCCTACAATGAGCAGTTCTTC.